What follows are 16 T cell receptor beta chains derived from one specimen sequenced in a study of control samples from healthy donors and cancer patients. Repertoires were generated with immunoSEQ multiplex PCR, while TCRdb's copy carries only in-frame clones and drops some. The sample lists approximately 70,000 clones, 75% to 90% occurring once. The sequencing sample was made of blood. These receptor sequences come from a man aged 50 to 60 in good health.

CDR3 protein: CASSLWFNEQFF. Here the CDR3 DNA reads TGTGCCAGCAGCTTATGGTTCAATGAGCAGTTCTTC. This chain uses TRBV11-2 with TRBJ2-1; D is undetermined. Germline CDR1 is SGHAT and CDR2 is FQNNGV. Trimming pared 2 bases from V and 6 bases from J, leaving 5 bases between. This CDR3 contains 12 residues. Filled out from reference TRBV11-2 and TRBJ2-1, the complete variable domain reads EAGVAQSPRYKIIEKRQSVAFWCNPISGHATLYWYQQILGQGPKLLIQFQNNGVVDDSQLPKDRFSAERLKGVDSTLKIQPAKLEDSAVYLCASSLWFNEQFFGPGTRLTVL.

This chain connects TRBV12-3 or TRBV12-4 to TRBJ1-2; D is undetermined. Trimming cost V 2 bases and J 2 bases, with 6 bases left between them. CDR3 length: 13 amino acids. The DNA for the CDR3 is TGTGCCAGCAGTTTAAAGGAGAACTATGGCTACACCTTC. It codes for CASSLKENYGYTF.

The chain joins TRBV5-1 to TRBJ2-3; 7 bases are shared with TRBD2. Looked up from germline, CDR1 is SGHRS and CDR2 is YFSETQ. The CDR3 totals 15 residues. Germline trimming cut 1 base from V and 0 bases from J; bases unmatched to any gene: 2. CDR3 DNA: TGCGCCAGCAGCTTGAGCGGGGCTAGCACAGATACGCAGTATTTT. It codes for CASSLSGASTDTQYF.

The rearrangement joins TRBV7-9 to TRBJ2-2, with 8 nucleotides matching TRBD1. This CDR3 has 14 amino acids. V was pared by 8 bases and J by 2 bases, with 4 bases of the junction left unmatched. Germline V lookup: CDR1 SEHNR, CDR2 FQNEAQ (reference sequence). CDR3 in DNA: TGTGCCAGCCGCCAGGGGGCAAACACCGGGGAGCTGTTTTTT. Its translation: CASRQGANTGELFF.

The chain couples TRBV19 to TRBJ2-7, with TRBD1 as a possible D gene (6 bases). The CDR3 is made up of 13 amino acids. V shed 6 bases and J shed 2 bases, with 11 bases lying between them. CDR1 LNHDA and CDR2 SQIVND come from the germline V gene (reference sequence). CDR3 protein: CASRKTGTYEQYF. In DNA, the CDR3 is TGTGCCAGTAGGAAGACAGGAACCTACGAGCAGTACTTC. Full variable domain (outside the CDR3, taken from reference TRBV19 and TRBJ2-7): DGGITQSPKYLFRKEGQNVTLSCEQNLNHDAMYWYRQDPGQGLRLIYYSQIVNDFQKGDIAEGYSVSREKKESFPLTVTSAQKNPTAFYLCASRKTGTYEQYFGPGTRLTVT.

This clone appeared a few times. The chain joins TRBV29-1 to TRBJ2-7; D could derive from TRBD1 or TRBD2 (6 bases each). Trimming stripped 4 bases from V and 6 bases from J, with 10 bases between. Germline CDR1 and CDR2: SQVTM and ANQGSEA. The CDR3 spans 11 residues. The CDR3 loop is CSVAGGGEQYF. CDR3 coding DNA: TGCAGCGTTGCCGGGGGCGGCGAGCAGTACTTC.

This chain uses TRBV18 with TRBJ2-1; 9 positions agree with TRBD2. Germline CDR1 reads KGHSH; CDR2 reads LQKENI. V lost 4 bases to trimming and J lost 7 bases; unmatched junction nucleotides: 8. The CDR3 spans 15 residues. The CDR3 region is CASSRVAGAANEQFF. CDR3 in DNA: TGTGCCAGCTCACGGGTAGCGGGAGCTGCGAATGAGCAGTTCTTC.

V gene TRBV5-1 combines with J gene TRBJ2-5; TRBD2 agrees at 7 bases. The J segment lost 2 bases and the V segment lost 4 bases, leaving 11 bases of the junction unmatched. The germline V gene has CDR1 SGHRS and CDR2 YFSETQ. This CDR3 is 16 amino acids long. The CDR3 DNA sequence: TGCGCCAGCAGCCAAACCGGGACTACCTTTCAAGAGACCCAGTACTTC. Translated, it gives CASSQTGTTFQETQYF.

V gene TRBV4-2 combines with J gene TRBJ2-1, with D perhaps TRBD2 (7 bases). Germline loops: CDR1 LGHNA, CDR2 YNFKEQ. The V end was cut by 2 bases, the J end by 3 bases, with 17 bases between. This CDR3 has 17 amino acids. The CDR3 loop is CASSQRGGQHSYNEQFF. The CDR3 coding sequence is TGTGCCAGCAGCCAAAGGGGGGGGCAGCATAGCTACAATGAGCAGTTCTTC.

CDR3 sequence reads: CATSEVTSSGNTIYF. CDR3 DNA: TGTGCCACCAGTGAGGTTACTAGCTCTGGAAACACCATATATTTT. The chain is built from TRBV24-1 and TRBJ1-3; D is unresolved. CDR1 is KGHDR and CDR2 is SFDVKD in the germline V gene. CDR3 size: 15 residues. The V and J ends lost 4 bases and 0 bases respectively, with 9 bases between them.

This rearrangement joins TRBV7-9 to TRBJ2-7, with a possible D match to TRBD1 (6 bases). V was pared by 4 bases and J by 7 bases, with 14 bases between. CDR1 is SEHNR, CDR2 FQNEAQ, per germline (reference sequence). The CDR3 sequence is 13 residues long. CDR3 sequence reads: CASSSPQGWEQYF. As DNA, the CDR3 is TGTGCCAGCAGCTCCCCACAGGGTTGGGAGCAGTACTTC.

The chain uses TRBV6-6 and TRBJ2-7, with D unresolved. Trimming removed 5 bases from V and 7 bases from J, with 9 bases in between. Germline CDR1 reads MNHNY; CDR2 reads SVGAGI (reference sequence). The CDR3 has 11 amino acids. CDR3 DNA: TGTGCCAGCAGTCAGGTCCGGGAGCAGTACTTC. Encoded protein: CASSQVREQYF.

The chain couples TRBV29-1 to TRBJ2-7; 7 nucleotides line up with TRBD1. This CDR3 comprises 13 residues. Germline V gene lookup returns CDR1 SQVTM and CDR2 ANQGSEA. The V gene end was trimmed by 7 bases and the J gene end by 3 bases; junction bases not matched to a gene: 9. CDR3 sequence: CSALTGMGYEQYF. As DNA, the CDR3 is TGCAGCGCCCTGACAGGGATGGGCTACGAGCAGTACTTC.

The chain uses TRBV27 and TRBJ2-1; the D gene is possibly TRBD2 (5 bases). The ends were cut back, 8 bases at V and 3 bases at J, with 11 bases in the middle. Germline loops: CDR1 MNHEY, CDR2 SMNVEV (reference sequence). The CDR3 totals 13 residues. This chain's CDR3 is CASSLRVYNEQFF. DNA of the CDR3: TGTGCCAGCTCATTGAGGGTCTACAATGAGCAGTTCTTC.

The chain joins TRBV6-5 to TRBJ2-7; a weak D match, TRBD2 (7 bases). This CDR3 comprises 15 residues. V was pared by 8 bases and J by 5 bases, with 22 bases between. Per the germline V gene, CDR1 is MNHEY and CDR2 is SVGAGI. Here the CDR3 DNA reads TGTGCCAGCCGGGGGTCGGGGGGCGCCGGGAACGAGCAGTACTTC. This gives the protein CASRGSGGAGNEQYF.

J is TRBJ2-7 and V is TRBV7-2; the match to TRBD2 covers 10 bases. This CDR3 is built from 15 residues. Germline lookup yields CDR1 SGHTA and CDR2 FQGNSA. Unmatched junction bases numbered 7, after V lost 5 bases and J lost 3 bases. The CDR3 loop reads CASSVGLAAGYEQYF. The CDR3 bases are TGTGCCAGCAGCGTAGGACTAGCGGCTGGCTACGAGCAGTACTTC.